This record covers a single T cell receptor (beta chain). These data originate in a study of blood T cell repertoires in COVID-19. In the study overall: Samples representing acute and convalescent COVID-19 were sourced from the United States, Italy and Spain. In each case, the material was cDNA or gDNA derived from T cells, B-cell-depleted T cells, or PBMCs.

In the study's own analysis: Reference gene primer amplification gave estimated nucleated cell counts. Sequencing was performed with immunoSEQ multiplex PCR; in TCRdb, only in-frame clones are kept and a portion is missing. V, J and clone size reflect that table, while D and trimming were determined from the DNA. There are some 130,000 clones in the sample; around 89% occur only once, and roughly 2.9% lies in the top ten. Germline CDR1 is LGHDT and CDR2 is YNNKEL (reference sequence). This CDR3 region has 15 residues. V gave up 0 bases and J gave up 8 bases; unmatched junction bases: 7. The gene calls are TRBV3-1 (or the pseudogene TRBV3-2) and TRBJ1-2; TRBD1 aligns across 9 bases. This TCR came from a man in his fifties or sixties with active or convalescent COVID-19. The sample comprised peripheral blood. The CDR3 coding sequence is TGTGCCAGCAGCCAAGATCTTCGGGGACAGGGCGGCTACACCTTC. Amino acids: CASSQDLRGQGGYTF.